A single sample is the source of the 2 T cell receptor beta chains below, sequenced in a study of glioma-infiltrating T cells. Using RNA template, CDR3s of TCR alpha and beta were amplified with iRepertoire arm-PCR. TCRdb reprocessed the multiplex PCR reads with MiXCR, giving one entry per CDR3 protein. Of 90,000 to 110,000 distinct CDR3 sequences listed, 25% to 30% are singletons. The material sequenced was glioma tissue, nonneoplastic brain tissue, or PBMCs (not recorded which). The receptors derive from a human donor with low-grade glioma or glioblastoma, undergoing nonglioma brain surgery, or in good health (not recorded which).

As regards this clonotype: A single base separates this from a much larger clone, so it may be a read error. CDR3 coding DNA: TGCAGCGCCGCAGAAGGGACGAACACTAAAGCTTTCTTT. This translates into CSAAEGTNTKAFF. J is TRBJ1-1 and V is TRBV29-1, with D tentatively TRBD1 (5 bases). Per germline, CDR1 SQVTM and CDR2 ANQGSEA. The CDR3 consists of 13 residues. The complete variable domain, with remaining parts taken from reference TRBV29-1 and TRBJ1-1, reads SAVISQKPSRDICQRGTSLTIQCQVDSQVTMMFWYRQQPGQSLTLIATANQGSEATYESGFVIDKFPISRPNLTFSTLTVSNMSPEDSSIYLCSAAEGTNTKAFFGQGTRLTVV.

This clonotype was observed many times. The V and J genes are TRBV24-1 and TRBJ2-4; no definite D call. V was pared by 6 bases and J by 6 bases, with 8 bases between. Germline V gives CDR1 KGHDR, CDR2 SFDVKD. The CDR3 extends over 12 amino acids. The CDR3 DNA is TGTGCCACCAGTTTAAGTGGAAACATTCAGTACTTC. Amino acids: CATSLSGNIQYF.